This entry is about one T cell receptor beta chain. Multiple sclerosis controls were treatment-naive patients with stable or active relapsing-remitting disease. FACS was used to enrich TEMRA cells, whereas the CD8+ and CD4+ T cells were obtained by negative isolation. It was with random hexamers that roughly 0.5 to 1 ug RNA was reverse transcribed. TCR beta CDR3 was amplified by immunoSEQ covering 54 Vbeta and 13 Jbeta. From the immunoSEQ multiplex PCR reads, TCRdb called clonotypes with MiXCR, one entry per CDR3 protein. This sample has 150,000 to 200,000 distinct CDR3 sequences, with roughly 94% found just once. The sample is drawn from a study of CD8 T cells in Susac syndrome. CDR3 size: 12 residues. Germline loops: CDR1 SGHDN, CDR2 FVKESK.

This TCR was recovered from a human donor with multiple sclerosis. Sequenced material: CD4+ T cells from PBMCs. V and J are TRBV14 and TRBJ1-1, with a possible D match to TRBD1 (5 bases). The CDR3 DNA follows: TGTGTCATCGATGGGACGGACACTGAAGCTTTCTTT. This encodes CVIDGTDTEAFF.